The rows below give T cell receptor beta chains drawn from one sample of a study of blood T cell repertoires in COVID-19. Assay used: immunoSEQ multiplex PCR; TCRdb lists only in-frame clones, some missing. The table shows around 300,000 clones, with approximately 91% occurring only once. What was sequenced was peripheral blood. These TCRs come from a man between 18 and 29 years old with active or convalescent COVID-19. CDR3s include the opening cysteine and the closing phenylalanine or tryptophan. Each record gives: CDR3 protein, CDR3 DNA, clone size, J gene, D gene, V gene. D genes are given only for firm matches. Clone size is shown for a subset of rows, as once, few, many or a class of expanded clone.

CDR3: CASSATGTGANVLTF
DNA: TGTGCCAGTAGTGCGACAGGGACAGGGGCCAACGTCCTGACTTTC
size: .
J: TRBJ2-6
D: TRBD1
V: TRBV19

CDR3: CASGGFVGHGYTF
DNA: TGTGCCAGCGGGGGGTTTGTAGGTCATGGCTACACCTTC
size: .
J: TRBJ1-2
D: .
V: TRBV6-5

CDR3: CASSSPETGPGGKLFF
DNA: TGTGCCAGCAGCTCCCCCGAGACAGGTCCCGGAGGAAAACTGTTTTTT
size: .
J: TRBJ1-4
D: .
V: TRBV13

CDR3: CASKLQGSGNTIYF
DNA: TGTGCCAGCAAACTACAGGGCTCTGGAAACACCATATATTTT
size: .
J: TRBJ1-3
D: .
V: TRBV5-6

CDR3: CASSFFFSGGSQETQYF
DNA: TGTGCCAGCAGCTTCTTCTTTAGCGGGGGAAGCCAAGAGACCCAGTACTTC
size: .
J: TRBJ2-5
D: TRBD2
V: TRBV5-8

CDR3: CASSEFTGETQYF
DNA: TGTGCCAGCAGTGAATTCACCGGGGAGACCCAGTACTTC
size: .
J: TRBJ2-5
D: .
V: TRBV25-1

CDR3: CASRLSGQGRYEQYF
DNA: TGTGCCAGTAGGCTCAGCGGCCAGGGGCGATACGAGCAGTACTTC
size: once
J: TRBJ2-7
D: .
V: TRBV19

CDR3: CATSDPSTGTREPQETQYF
DNA: TGTGCCACCAGTGATCCGTCTACCGGGACAAGGGAGCCTCAAGAGACCCAGTACTTC
size: once
J: TRBJ2-5
D: .
V: TRBV24-1

CDR3: CASSLRGGDFNYGYTF
DNA: TGTGCCAGCAGTCTTCGGGGAGGGGACTTTAACTATGGCTACACCTTC
size: few
J: TRBJ1-2
D: .
V: TRBV3-1/TRBV3-2

CDR3: CASIPDHRGEQYF
DNA: TGTGCCAGCATTCCAGATCACCGGGGCGAGCAGTACTTC
size: .
J: TRBJ2-7
D: .
V: TRBV7-9

CDR3: CASSPGDGYTF
DNA: TGTGCCAGCAGTCCAGGGGACGGCTACACCTTC
size: .
J: TRBJ1-2
D: .
V: TRBV27

CDR3: CASSVSQQGGQPQHF
DNA: TGTGCCAGCAGTGTATCCCAACAGGGGGGTCAGCCCCAGCATTTT
size: .
J: TRBJ1-5
D: TRBD1
V: TRBV27

CDR3: CASRTLAGGPFSTDTQYF
DNA: TGTGCCAGCAGGACCCTAGCGGGGGGTCCGTTTAGCACAGATACGCAGTATTTT
size: .
J: TRBJ2-3
D: TRBD2
V: TRBV2

CDR3: CASSQAGPVTNSPLHF
DNA: TGCGCCAGCAGCCAAGCGGGTCCGGTCACTAATTCACCCCTCCACTTT
size: .
J: TRBJ1-6
D: .
V: TRBV4-1

CDR3: CASSPIIRTGSADEQYF
DNA: TGTGCCAGTAGCCCCATAATTAGGACAGGGTCAGCCGACGAGCAGTACTTC
size: .
J: TRBJ2-7
D: TRBD1
V: TRBV19

CDR3: CASSQDLVNSQYF
DNA: TGTGCCAGCAGCCAAGATCTAGTCAATTCGCAGTATTTT
size: .
J: TRBJ2-3
D: .
V: TRBV3-1/TRBV3-2

CDR3: CATSRDQGGYTF
DNA: TGTGCCACCAGCAGAGACCAGGGAGGCTACACCTTC
size: .
J: TRBJ1-2
D: .
V: TRBV15

CDR3: CAISEPLVKDGTDTQYF
DNA: TGTGCCATCAGTGAGCCGCTAGTGAAGGATGGCACAGATACGCAGTATTTT
size: .
J: TRBJ2-3
D: .
V: TRBV10-3

CDR3: CASTMGQGKETQYF
DNA: TGTGCCAGCACCATGGGACAGGGGAAAGAGACCCAGTACTTC
size: .
J: TRBJ2-5
D: TRBD1
V: TRBV7-9

CDR3: CASSLGQGHYGYTF
DNA: TGTGCCAGCAGCTTAGGGCAGGGCCACTATGGCTACACCTTC
size: .
J: TRBJ1-2
D: .
V: TRBV7-2

CDR3: CASSLAATGVYGYTF
DNA: TGTGCCAGCAGTTTAGCCGCGACAGGGGTTTACGGCTACACCTTC
size: .
J: TRBJ1-2
D: TRBD1
V: TRBV27

CDR3: CASSDEPSGAKETQYF
DNA: TGTGCCAGCAGTGACGAACCTAGTGGAGCTAAAGAGACCCAGTACTTC
size: .
J: TRBJ2-5
D: .
V: TRBV6-1

CDR3: CASSFGGNIQYF
DNA: TGCGCCAGCAGCTTTGGGGGGAACATTCAGTACTTC
size: .
J: TRBJ2-4
D: .
V: TRBV5-1

CDR3: CSVAPGQGAEAFF
DNA: TGCAGCGTTGCACCGGGACAGGGGGCTGAAGCTTTCTTT
size: .
J: TRBJ1-1
D: TRBD1
V: TRBV29-1

CDR3: CASSLLGTSGGAEDTQYF
DNA: TGTGCCAGCAGCCTTCTCGGGACTAGCGGGGGGGCAGAAGATACGCAGTATTTT
size: .
J: TRBJ2-3
D: TRBD2
V: TRBV3-1/TRBV3-2

CDR3: CASRAGGTEAFF
DNA: TGTGCCAGCAGGGCAGGGGGCACTGAAGCTTTCTTT
size: few
J: TRBJ1-1
D: TRBD1
V: TRBV6-5

CDR3: CASSLSRGLNYGYTF
DNA: TGTGCCAGCAGTTTATCCAGGGGCCTTAACTATGGCTACACCTTC
size: .
J: TRBJ1-2
D: .
V: TRBV27

CDR3: CASSRTDEQYF
DNA: TGTGCCAGCAGCCGGACAGACGAGCAGTACTTC
size: .
J: TRBJ2-7
D: .
V: TRBV28

CDR3: CASSLPGLALPGANVLTF
DNA: TGTGCCAGCAGCTTACCGGGACTAGCTCTCCCTGGGGCCAACGTCCTGACTTTC
size: .
J: TRBJ2-6
D: TRBD2
V: TRBV7-2

CDR3: CASSDTPGTGVTSGTF
DNA: TGTGCCAGCAGCGACACCCCGGGGACAGGGGTCACCTCGGGCACCTTC
size: .
J: TRBJ1-2
D: TRBD1
V: TRBV9

CDR3: CASSSWTEVSEQYF
DNA: TGTGCCAGCAGCTCGTGGACGGAGGTCAGCGAGCAGTACTTC
size: few
J: TRBJ2-7
D: .
V: TRBV5-4

CDR3: CASSAGTEGNSPLHF
DNA: TGTGCCAGCAGTGCCGGGACAGAAGGAAATTCACCCCTCCACTTT
size: .
J: TRBJ1-6
D: TRBD1
V: TRBV27

CDR3: CASSVSTGMGDTQYF
DNA: TGTGCCAGCAGCGTATCGACAGGGATGGGAGATACGCAGTATTTT
size: .
J: TRBJ2-3
D: TRBD1
V: TRBV9

CDR3: CASSVASAGALLDTQYF
DNA: TGTGCCAGCAGCGTAGCATCGGCGGGGGCGCTTTTAGATACGCAGTATTTT
size: .
J: TRBJ2-3
D: .
V: TRBV9

CDR3: CASSRAGTGGNTIYF
DNA: TGTGCCAGCAGCCGCGCCGGGACAGGGGGAAACACCATATATTTT
size: .
J: TRBJ1-3
D: TRBD1
V: TRBV7-2

CDR3: CASSEPRRGSLYNEQFF
DNA: TGTGCCAGCAGTGAACCACGTCGGGGGTCCCTCTACAATGAGCAGTTCTTC
size: .
J: TRBJ2-1
D: .
V: TRBV6-1

CDR3: CASLEGTGELFF
DNA: TGTGCCAGTCTAGAGGGCACCGGGGAGCTGTTTTTT
size: once
J: TRBJ2-2
D: .
V: TRBV2

CDR3: CASSLAPRGQETQYF
DNA: TGTGCCAGCAGCTTAGCCCCGCGCGGGCAAGAGACCCAGTACTTC
size: .
J: TRBJ2-5
D: .
V: TRBV11-2

CDR3: CASSPPGQVGSTEAFF
DNA: TGTGCCAGCTCACCACCGGGACAGGTTGGAAGTACTGAAGCTTTCTTT
size: .
J: TRBJ1-1
D: TRBD1
V: TRBV18

CDR3: CASSLQTVTYEQYF
DNA: TGTGCCAGCAGCCTACAGACAGTAACCTACGAGCAGTACTTC
size: .
J: TRBJ2-7
D: .
V: TRBV3-1/TRBV3-2

CDR3: CASSPSGVDEQYF
DNA: TGTGCCAGCAGCCCCTCAGGGGTCGACGAGCAGTACTTC
size: .
J: TRBJ2-7
D: .
V: TRBV9

CDR3: CASSPPSGQGYNEQFF
DNA: TGTGCCAGCTCACCCCCTTCGGGACAGGGATATAATGAGCAGTTCTTC
size: .
J: TRBJ2-1
D: TRBD1
V: TRBV18

CDR3: CASSEGGGTNEKLFF
DNA: TGTGCCAGCAGCGAGGGGGGGGGCACTAATGAAAAACTGTTTTTT
size: .
J: TRBJ1-4
D: .
V: TRBV7-2

CDR3: CASSPGSGGAPDTQYF
DNA: TGTGCCAGCAGCCCGGGGAGCGGGGGGGCCCCAGATACGCAGTATTTT
size: .
J: TRBJ2-3
D: TRBD2
V: TRBV6-4

CDR3: CATRTVWDAFF
DNA: TGTGCCACCCGGACAGTTTGGGACGCTTTCTTT
size: .
J: TRBJ1-1
D: .
V: TRBV6-5

CDR3: CASSRDTGNNEKLFF
DNA: TGCGCCAGCAGCCGCGATACAGGAAATAATGAAAAACTGTTTTTT
size: .
J: TRBJ1-4
D: .
V: TRBV5-1

CDR3: CASKITTGGNQPQHF
DNA: TGTGCCAGCAAAATTACCACAGGGGGTAATCAGCCCCAGCATTTT
size: .
J: TRBJ1-5
D: TRBD1
V: TRBV2

CDR3: CASSLLGRGNNSPLHF
DNA: TGTGCCAGCAGCTTACTAGGCAGGGGGAATAATTCACCCCTCCACTTT
size: once
J: TRBJ1-6
D: TRBD1
V: TRBV7-9

CDR3: CASRTGGSYEQYF
DNA: TGTGCCAGCAGGACAGGGGGCTCGTACGAGCAGTACTTC
size: few
J: TRBJ2-7
D: TRBD1
V: TRBV2

CDR3: CASSLRGTAQETQYF
DNA: TGTGCCAGCAGCTTACGAGGGACAGCCCAAGAGACCCAGTACTTC
size: .
J: TRBJ2-5
D: TRBD1
V: TRBV11-2

CDR3: CASSVVGAGGPYETQYF
DNA: TGTGCCAGCAGTGTGGTGGGAGCGGGGGGGCCGTATGAGACCCAGTACTTC
size: .
J: TRBJ2-5
D: TRBD2
V: TRBV2

CDR3: CASSGTDSYEQYF
DNA: TGCGCCAGCAGTGGGACAGACTCCTACGAGCAGTACTTC
size: .
J: TRBJ2-7
D: .
V: TRBV10-1

CDR3: CASSMAGKGAPQSEQFF
DNA: TGTGCCAGTAGTATGGCAGGGAAGGGGGCTCCCCAATCTGAGCAGTTCTTC
size: .
J: TRBJ2-1
D: TRBD1
V: TRBV19

CDR3: CASRPGVSNQPQHF
DNA: TGTGCCTCCAGACCGGGGGTTTCCAATCAGCCCCAGCATTTT
size: .
J: TRBJ1-5
D: .
V: TRBV19

CDR3: CTSTPLYCGSPTDTQYF
DNA: TGCACCAGCACCCCCCTCTACTGCGGTAGCCCCACAGATACGCAGTATTTT
size: .
J: TRBJ2-3
D: .
V: TRBV1

CDR3: CASRSGQGAYEQYF
DNA: TGTGCCAGCAGGAGTGGACAGGGAGCCTACGAGCAGTACTTC
size: .
J: TRBJ2-7
D: TRBD1
V: TRBV3-1/TRBV3-2

CDR3: CASSYDRVTGELFF
DNA: TGTGCCAGCAGTTACGACAGGGTCACCGGGGAGCTGTTTTTT
size: .
J: TRBJ2-2
D: TRBD1
V: TRBV6-6

CDR3: CASSSPPGGEETQYF
DNA: TGTGCCAGCAGCTCCCCACCGGGGGGCGAAGAGACCCAGTACTTC
size: .
J: TRBJ2-5
D: .
V: TRBV7-9

CDR3: CAISRKDRDGEGGYTF
DNA: TGTGCCATCAGTCGGAAGGACAGGGACGGGGAAGGGGGCTACACCTTC
size: .
J: TRBJ1-2
D: TRBD1
V: TRBV10-3

CDR3: CASSLAGLLNTEAFF
DNA: TGCGCCAGCAGCTTGGCGGGACTGCTGAACACTGAAGCTTTCTTT
size: .
J: TRBJ1-1
D: .
V: TRBV5-1